This T cell receptor (beta chain) is from a study of shared clonotypes between healthy human individuals (dated by TCRdb to between 2020 and 2021). Context from the whole study: A few men and a couple of women, aged 18 to 49 years, made up the cohort. For each donor, CD4 naive and CD4 memory were each given three plates, CD8 naive was given two plates, and CD8 memory was given one plate. Each donor's leukapheresis produced roughly between roughly 0.94 and 9.5 billion PBMCs. The study deeply sequenced blood TCR repertoires of about 5 healthy adults to estimate repertoire size and the extent of clonotype sharing between individuals. Libraries were prepared and TCR repertoires were sequenced by different laboratories using diverse techniques, in order to increase sequencing depth and limit assay-specific biases.

CD8 naive samples were CD45RO-negative cells positively selected for CCR7, giving a CD45RA+CCR7+ population that excluded TemRA cells. Donors were healthy HIV-negative adults with no recently reported acute infections or vaccinations. Only Caucasian adults living in Nashville, Tennessee, USA were represented among the donors. Blood was collected by leukapheresis, and PBMCs were isolated by Ficoll-Histopaque density gradient centrifugation and then cryopreserved in liquid nitrogen vapor phase. Analytical flow cytometry was used to check the purity and quantity of each magnetically sorted T cell population. Each sorted fraction had its genomic DNA isolated and then quantified by UV absorbance on a Nanodrop 2000c. The CDR3, from cysteine to phenylalanine, totals 18 residues. The kept DNA is CDR3 alone, 54 bases in frame from the first base. V is pruned by 0 bases and J by 5 bases, leaving 11 bases of the junction without a gene match. CDR1 and CDR2, looked up from the germline V gene, are MDHEN and SYDVKM.

Points the paper makes about the study in general: Roughly 5.2% of naive CD4, 3.5% of naive CD8, approximately 2% of memory CD4, and 0.35% to 0.4% of memory CD8 clonotypes were shared across four donors. Clonotypes shared by all four sorted-subset donors showed higher generation probabilities than non-shared clonotypes. Sampling was restricted to blood, and TCR repertoires in tissue are likely to differ from TCR repertoires in blood. Naive subsets generally had larger estimated clonotype richness than memory subsets. Pairwise subsampling indicated that sequencing depth was expected to affect the degree of clonotype sharing among donors. Rarefaction of sorted-subset datasets indicated incomplete sequencing despite the large sequencing depth. The small number of donors limited the genetic and exposure-history diversity represented.

On this clone: The antigen it binds to is not known. There are no base qualities to consult, and no much larger clone falls within one base.

Using the deep immunoSEQ assay, multiplex PCR amplified TCR CDR3 regions from genomic DNA. Genomic DNA extracted from each cell subset was distributed evenly over all wells of several immunoSEQ 96-well plates, and each plate served as one replicate. For sorted subsets, about 210 ng of genomic DNA, equivalent to around 31,000 T cell genomes, went into each replicate PCR. Purified libraries were quantified with a Qubit 3.0 fluorometer, sized on a Bioanalyzer 2100, and re-quantified with the KAPA Library Quantification kit. Each immunoSEQ 96-well plate was sequenced on its own single-read 150-cycle Illumina NextSeq 550 flow cell. The original pipeline was this. Because the immunoSEQ output included only junctional sequences and no quality scores, the filtering could not be the same as the filtering used for full-length reads. To assign V/J genes and CDR3, sequences were annotated against IMGT germline references using PyIR, a Python wrapper for IgBLAST v1.9. Any read was removed if the V/J assignment was weak (E-value above 1e-6), the CDR3 was missing, or the read contained stop codons, out-of-frame junctions, or ambiguous translated residues. V3J clonotypes were defined as sequences sharing the same inferred V gene, J gene, and CDR3 amino acid sequence. The percentage overlap between two repertoires was calculated by dividing the number of shared unique clonotypes by the size of the smaller repertoire. Three approaches were used to assess repertoire richness: RTK rarefaction, the Chao1 estimator, and Recon v2.1 estimates of unobserved clonotypes. Generation probabilities were computed with OLGA for all TCRbeta clonotypes obtained by the gDNA method from a handful of donors. Imported from immuneACCESS, the table was reduced by TCRdb to in-frame sequences with V and J called. These copies leave out some clones; in studies compared against another copy, an unresolved V gene accounts for under half, and the cause of the remainder is not known. Clone size and the V and J calls come from that table; the DNA yielded D and trimming. The sample table holds about 2.1 million clones, of which about 93% were seen once. The ten most abundant clones make up roughly 1.7% of the sample.

The TCR comes from a man aged 18 to 29 in good health. Some clones in this sample may be carry-over from other donors' samples. The sequenced sample consisted of naive CD8+ T cells from PBMCs. This specimen's cell subset or site label, interpreted: CD45RA+CCR7+. Here the chain combines TRBV28 and TRBJ2-2; TRBD2 aligns with 8 central bases. The nucleotides are TGTGCCAGCAGTTTATGGGTCCGGGAGGGAGCCCCAACCGGGGAGCTGTTTTTT. Its translation is CASSLWVREGAPTGELFF.